Listed below are T cell receptor beta chains from one sample, sequenced in a study of T cells after posttransplantation cyclophosphamide. Using immunoSEQ multiplex PCR, the repertoire was profiled, and TCRdb retains in-frame clones only, with some absent. The sample has 66,000 or so clones, roughly 93% seen once. Sequenced input: PBMCs. These TCRs come from a woman aged 25 to 39 in good health and a related stem cell transplant donor. Both conserved end residues are trimmed from each CDR3. The order of the fields is clone size, J gene, V gene, CDR3 protein. Clone size, where shown, is once, few, many, or a class for clones that have expanded.

clone_size: -; j_call: TRBJ2-1; v_call: TRBV6-1; cdr3_aa: ASRGLTSHNEQF
clone_size: -; j_call: TRBJ1-2; v_call: TRBV30; cdr3_aa: AWSVQGIGVYGYT
clone_size: -; j_call: TRBJ2-1; v_call: TRBV19; cdr3_aa: ASSISGGRYNEQF
clone_size: -; j_call: TRBJ1-1; v_call: TRBV7-9; cdr3_aa: ASSLVRGAEAF
clone_size: -; j_call: TRBJ1-5; v_call: TRBV7-2; cdr3_aa: ASSFTSGNQPQH
clone_size: -; j_call: TRBJ1-5; v_call: TRBV13; cdr3_aa: ASSLGGQGVGQPQH
clone_size: -; j_call: TRBJ1-5; v_call: TRBV21-1; cdr3_aa: ASSKGAVAQPQH
clone_size: -; j_call: TRBJ1-1; v_call: TRBV6-5; cdr3_aa: ASSYRQGTEAF
clone_size: -; j_call: TRBJ2-3; v_call: TRBV5-6; cdr3_aa: ASSLERSGGRRNGDTQY
clone_size: -; j_call: TRBJ2-6; v_call: TRBV29-1; cdr3_aa: SVQPAGSGANVLT
clone_size: -; j_call: TRBJ1-1; v_call: TRBV28; cdr3_aa: ASRRQGNTEAF
clone_size: -; j_call: TRBJ2-5; v_call: TRBV7-2; cdr3_aa: ASSSLIGVEETQY
clone_size: -; j_call: TRBJ1-2; v_call: TRBV25-1; cdr3_aa: ASSGYRDIHGYT
clone_size: -; j_call: TRBJ2-7; v_call: TRBV7-9; cdr3_aa: ASSPTHYEQY
clone_size: -; j_call: TRBJ2-1; v_call: TRBV13; cdr3_aa: AIRQGAYNEQF
clone_size: -; j_call: TRBJ2-7; v_call: TRBV6-1; cdr3_aa: ASSGALRVADYEQY
clone_size: -; j_call: TRBJ2-3; v_call: TRBV20-1; cdr3_aa: SAPYTDTQY
clone_size: once; j_call: TRBJ1-4; v_call: TRBV5-4; cdr3_aa: ASSLRGRGEKLF
clone_size: -; j_call: TRBJ2-7; v_call: TRBV13; cdr3_aa: ASSLTEGAYEQY
clone_size: -; j_call: TRBJ2-2; v_call: TRBV5-4; cdr3_aa: ASSLGQATGELF
clone_size: once; j_call: TRBJ1-6; v_call: TRBV7-2; cdr3_aa: ASSLVMAGTNNSPLH
clone_size: -; j_call: TRBJ2-7; v_call: TRBV7-9; cdr3_aa: ASSYGGADEQY
clone_size: -; j_call: TRBJ2-3; v_call: TRBV2; cdr3_aa: ASSDEYISDSSTDTQY
clone_size: -; j_call: TRBJ1-5; v_call: TRBV18; cdr3_aa: ASSLQGNQPQH
clone_size: -; j_call: TRBJ1-2; v_call: TRBV5-5; cdr3_aa: ASSLGGHLSGYGYT
clone_size: -; j_call: TRBJ2-5; v_call: TRBV5-1; cdr3_aa: ASSFYSGGQETQY
clone_size: -; j_call: TRBJ1-2; v_call: TRBV6-6; cdr3_aa: ASSYGTGVDYGYT
clone_size: -; j_call: TRBJ2-7; v_call: TRBV6-5; cdr3_aa: ASSYSRAPYEQY
clone_size: -; j_call: TRBJ2-7; v_call: TRBV4-3; cdr3_aa: ASSQDHRGAPGSYEQY